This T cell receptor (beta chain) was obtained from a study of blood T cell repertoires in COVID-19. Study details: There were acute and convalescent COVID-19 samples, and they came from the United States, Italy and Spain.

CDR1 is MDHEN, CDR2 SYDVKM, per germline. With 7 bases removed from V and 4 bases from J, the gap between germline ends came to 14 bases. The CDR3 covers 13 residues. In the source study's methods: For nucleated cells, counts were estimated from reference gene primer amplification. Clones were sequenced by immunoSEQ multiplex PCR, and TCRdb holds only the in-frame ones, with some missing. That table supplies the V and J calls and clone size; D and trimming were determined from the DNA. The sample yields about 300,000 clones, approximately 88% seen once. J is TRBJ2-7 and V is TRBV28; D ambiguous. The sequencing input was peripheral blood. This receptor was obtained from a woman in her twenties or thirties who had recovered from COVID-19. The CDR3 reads CASNGGPFYEQYF. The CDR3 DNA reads TGTGCCAGCAACGGCGGTCCCTTTTACGAGCAGTACTTC. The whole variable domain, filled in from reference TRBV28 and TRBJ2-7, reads DVKVTQSSRYLVKRTGEKVFLECVQDMDHENMFWYRQDPGLGLRLIYFSYDVKMKEKGDIPEGYSVSREKKERFSLILESASTNQTSMYLCASNGGPFYEQYFGPGTRLTVT.